This TCR beta chain was recorded in a study of blood T cell repertoires in COVID-19. Study context: T cells, B-cell-depleted T cells, or PBMCs supplied cDNA or gDNA.

Original processing methods: Reference gene primers were amplified, and this amplification served to estimate nucleated cell counts. Assay used: immunoSEQ multiplex PCR; TCRdb lists only in-frame clones, some missing. That table gives V, J and clone size, and the DNA gave D and trimming. The sample holds some 150,000 clones, roughly 80% seen once. Germline assignment: CDR1 SEHNR and CDR2 FQNEAQ (reference sequence). The V gene end was trimmed by 3 bases and the J gene end by 4 bases; junction bases not matched to a gene: 1. The CDR3 is 16 amino acids. This sequence was found in an elderly woman in a cohort sampled during active or convalescent COVID-19. The specimen sequenced was peripheral blood. V gene TRBV7-9 combines with J gene TRBJ2-2; the match to TRBD2 covers 14 bases. CDR3 nucleotide sequence: TGTGCCAGCAGCTTTGGACTAGCGGGGGGCACCGGGGAGCTGTTTTTT. This sequence encodes CASSFGLAGGTGELFF.